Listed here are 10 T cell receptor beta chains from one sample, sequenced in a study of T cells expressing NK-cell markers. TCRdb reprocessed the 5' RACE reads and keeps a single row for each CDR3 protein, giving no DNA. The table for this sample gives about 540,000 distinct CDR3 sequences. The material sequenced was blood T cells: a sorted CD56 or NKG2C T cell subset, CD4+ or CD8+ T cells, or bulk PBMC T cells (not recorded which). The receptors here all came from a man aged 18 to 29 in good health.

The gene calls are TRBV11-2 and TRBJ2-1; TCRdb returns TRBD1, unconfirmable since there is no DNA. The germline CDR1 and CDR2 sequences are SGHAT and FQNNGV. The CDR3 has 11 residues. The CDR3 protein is CASSSVPEQFF.

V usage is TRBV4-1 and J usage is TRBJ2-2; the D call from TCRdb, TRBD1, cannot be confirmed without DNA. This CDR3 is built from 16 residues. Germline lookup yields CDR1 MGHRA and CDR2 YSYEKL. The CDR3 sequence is CASSRFRGPNTGELFF.

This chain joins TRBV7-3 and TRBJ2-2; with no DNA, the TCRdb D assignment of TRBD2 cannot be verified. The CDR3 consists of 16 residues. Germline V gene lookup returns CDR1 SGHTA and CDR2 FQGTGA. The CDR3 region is CASSLPGLANTGELFF.

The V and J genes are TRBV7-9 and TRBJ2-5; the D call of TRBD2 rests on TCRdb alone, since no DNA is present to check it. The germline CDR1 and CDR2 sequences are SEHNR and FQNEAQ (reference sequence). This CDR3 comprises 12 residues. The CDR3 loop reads CASSGRREDQYF.

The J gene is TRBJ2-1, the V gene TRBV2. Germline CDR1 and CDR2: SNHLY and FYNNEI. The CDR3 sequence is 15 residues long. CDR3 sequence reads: CASSDDVISYNEQFF.

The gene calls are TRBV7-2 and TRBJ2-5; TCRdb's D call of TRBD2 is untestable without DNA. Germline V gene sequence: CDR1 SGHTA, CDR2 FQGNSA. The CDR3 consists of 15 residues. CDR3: CASSLAHSGQETQYF.

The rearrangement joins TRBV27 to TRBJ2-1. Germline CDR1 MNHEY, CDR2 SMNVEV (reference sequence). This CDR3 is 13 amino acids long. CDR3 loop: CASSGLDYNEQFF.

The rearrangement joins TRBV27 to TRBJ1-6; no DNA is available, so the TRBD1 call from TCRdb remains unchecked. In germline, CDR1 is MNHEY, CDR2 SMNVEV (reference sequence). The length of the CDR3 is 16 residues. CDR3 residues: CASSSRRGQDNSPLHF.

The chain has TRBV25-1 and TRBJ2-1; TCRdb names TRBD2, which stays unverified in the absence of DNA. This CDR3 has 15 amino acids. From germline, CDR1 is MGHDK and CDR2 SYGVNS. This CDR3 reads CASSMFGLAKDEQFF.

The chain's CDR3 is CASSQESAYGTQYF. The chain links TRBV14 to TRBJ2-5. Germline V gene sequence: CDR1 SGHDN, CDR2 FVKESK. This CDR3 has 14 amino acids. Full variable domain (rest looked up from reference TRBV14 and TRBJ2-5): EAGVTQFPSHSVIEKGQTVTLRCDPISGHDNLYWYRRVMGKEIKFLLHFVKESKQDESGMPNNRFLAERTGGTYSTLKVQPAELEDSGVYFCASSQESAYGTQYFGPGTRLLVL.